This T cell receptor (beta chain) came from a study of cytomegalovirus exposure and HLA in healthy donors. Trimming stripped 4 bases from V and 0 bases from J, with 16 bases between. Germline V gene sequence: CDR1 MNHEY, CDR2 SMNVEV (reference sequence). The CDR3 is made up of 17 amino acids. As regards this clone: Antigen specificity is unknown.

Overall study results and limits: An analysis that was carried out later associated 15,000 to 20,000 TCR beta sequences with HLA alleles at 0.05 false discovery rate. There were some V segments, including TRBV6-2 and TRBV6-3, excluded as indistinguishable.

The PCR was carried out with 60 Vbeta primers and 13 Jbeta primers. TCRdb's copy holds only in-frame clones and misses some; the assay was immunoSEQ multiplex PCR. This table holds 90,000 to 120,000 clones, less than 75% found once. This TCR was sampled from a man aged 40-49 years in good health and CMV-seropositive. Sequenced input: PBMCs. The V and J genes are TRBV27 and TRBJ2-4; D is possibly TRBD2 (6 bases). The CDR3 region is CASSSLGAGLAKNIQYF. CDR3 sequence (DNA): TGTGCCAGCAGTTCCCTCGGGGCGGGGCTAGCCAAAAACATTCAGTACTTC.